This section outlines one T cell receptor beta chain sequence together with its context. Its antigen is unknown. The data are from a study of cytotoxic CD8 clonotypes in ibrutinib-treated CLL. Study results and caveats: Lymph node repertoires were not studied, and sampling times were unmatched.

Clones were sequenced by immunoSEQ multiplex PCR, and TCRdb holds only the in-frame ones, with some missing. Of 150,000 to 200,000 clones listed, approximately 91% are singletons. The CDR3 loop spans 15 amino acids. Per the germline V gene, CDR1 is SGHRS and CDR2 is YFSETQ. V shed 4 bases and J 2 bases; nucleotides not matched to a gene: 6. This TCR came from a human donor with chronic lymphocytic leukemia. This chain uses TRBV5-1 with TRBJ2-3, with 8 bases identical to TRBD1. The material was PBMCs, obtained at disease progression, from a patient treated with ibrutinib. The CDR3 DNA reads as TGCGCCAGCAGCGGGGGGACAGGCCACACAGATACGCAGTATTTT. Protein sequence: CASSGGTGHTDTQYF.